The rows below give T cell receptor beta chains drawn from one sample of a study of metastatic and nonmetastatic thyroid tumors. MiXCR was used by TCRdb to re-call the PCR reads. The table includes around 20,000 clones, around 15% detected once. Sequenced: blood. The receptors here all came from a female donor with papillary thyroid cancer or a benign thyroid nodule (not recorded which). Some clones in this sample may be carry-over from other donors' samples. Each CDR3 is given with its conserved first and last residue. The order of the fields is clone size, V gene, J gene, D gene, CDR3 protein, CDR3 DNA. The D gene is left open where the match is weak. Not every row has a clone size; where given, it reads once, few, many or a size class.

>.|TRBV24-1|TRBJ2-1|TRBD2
CATSVASGSGEQFF
TGTGCCACCAGTGTGGCTAGCGGGAGTGGTGAGCAGTTCTTC
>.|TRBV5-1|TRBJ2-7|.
CASSQTGYEQYF
TGCGCCAGCAGCCAGACGGGTTACGAGCAGTACTTC
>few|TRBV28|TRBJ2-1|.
CASSLPGVGQFF
TGTGCCAGCAGTTTACCGGGGGTCGGGCAGTTCTTC
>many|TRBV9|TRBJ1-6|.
CASSVESIPNSPLHF
TGTGCCAGCAGCGTAGAATCGATACCTAATTCACCCCTCCACTTT
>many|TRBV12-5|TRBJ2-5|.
CASGSAVSRGVETQYF
TGTGCTAGTGGTTCGGCGGTAAGCAGGGGAGTCGAGACCCAGTACTTC
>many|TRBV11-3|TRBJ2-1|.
CASSPRGEGGYNEQFF
TGTGCCAGCAGCCCAAGGGGGGAGGGCGGTTACAATGAGCAGTTCTTC
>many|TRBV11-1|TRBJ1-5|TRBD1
CASSLGGTGGVQPQHF
TGTGCCAGCAGCTTAGGAGGGACAGGGGGCGTTCAGCCCCAGCATTTT
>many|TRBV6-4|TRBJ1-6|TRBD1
CASSATTGGNSPLHF
TGTGCCAGCAGTGCCACGACAGGGGGTAATTCACCCCTCCACTTT
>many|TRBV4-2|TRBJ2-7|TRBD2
CASSQTQGGGLGNNEQYF
TGTGCCAGCAGCCAAACTCAAGGGGGGGGACTAGGGAACAACGAGCAGTACTTC
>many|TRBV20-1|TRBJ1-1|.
CSPASNTEAFF
TGCAGCCCCGCCTCGAACACTGAAGCTTTCTTT
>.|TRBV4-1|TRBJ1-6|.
CASSQELGQTNSPLHF
TGCGCCAGCAGCCAAGAATTAGGACAAACAAATTCACCCCTCCACTTT
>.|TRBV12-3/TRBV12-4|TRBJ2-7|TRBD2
CASSLEDGGDYEQYF
TGTGCCAGCAGTTTAGAGGACGGGGGGGACTACGAGCAGTACTTC
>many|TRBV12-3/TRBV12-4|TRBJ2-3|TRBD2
CASSAQAGGPNF
TGTGCCAGCAGTGCCCAAGCGGGAGGGCCGAATTTT
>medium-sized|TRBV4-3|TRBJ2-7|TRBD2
CASSPWTSSDEQYF
TGCGCCAGCAGCCCGTGGACTAGTTCGGACGAGCAGTACTTC
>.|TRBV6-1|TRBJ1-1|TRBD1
CASRDRMNTEAFF
TGTGCCAGCAGGGACAGGATGAACACTGAAGCTTTCTTT
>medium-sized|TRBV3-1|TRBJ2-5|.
CASSHEGRQYF
TGTGCCAGCAGCCATGAGGGACGGCAGTACTTC
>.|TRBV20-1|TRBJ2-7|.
CSATRDIRPYEQYF
TGCAGTGCTACCCGGGACATACGACCCTACGAGCAGTACTTC
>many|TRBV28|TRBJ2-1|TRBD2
CASSLLASGGTYNEQFF
TGTGCCAGCAGTTTGTTAGCTAGCGGGGGGACGTACAATGAGCAGTTCTTC
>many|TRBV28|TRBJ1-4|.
CASSLAGAREKLFF
TGTGCCAGCAGTTTGGCAGGGGCGAGGGAAAAACTGTTTTTT
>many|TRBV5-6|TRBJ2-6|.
CASSFKAGANVLTF
TGTGCCAGCAGCTTTAAAGCTGGGGCCAACGTCCTGACTTTC
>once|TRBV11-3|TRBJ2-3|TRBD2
CASSLERGWGDTQYF
TGTGCCAGCAGCTTGGAGCGGGGGTGGGGAGATACGCAGTATTTT
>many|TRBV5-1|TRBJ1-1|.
CASSERKNTEAFF
TGCGCCAGCAGCGAGCGGAAGAACACTGAAGCTTTCTTT
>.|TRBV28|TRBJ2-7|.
CASSPRLSYEQYF
TGTGCCAGCAGCCCCAGGTTGTCCTACGAGCAGTACTTC
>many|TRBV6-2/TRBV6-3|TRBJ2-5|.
CASSYWGETQYF
TGTGCCAGCAGTTACTGGGGTGAGACCCAGTACTTC
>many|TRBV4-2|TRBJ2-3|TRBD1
CASSQQTGPPTDTQYF
TGTGCCAGCAGCCAACAGACAGGGCCCCCCACAGATACGCAGTATTTT
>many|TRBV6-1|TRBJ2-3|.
CASSEGFAGTDTQYF
TGTGCCAGCAGTGAAGGTTTTGCGGGGACAGATACGCAGTATTTT
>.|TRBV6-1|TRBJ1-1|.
CASQDGQNTEAFF
TGTGCCAGCCAGGACGGGCAGAACACTGAAGCTTTCTTT
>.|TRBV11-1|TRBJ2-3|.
CASSTDSTDTQYF
TGTGCCAGCAGCACCGACAGCACAGATACGCAGTATTTT
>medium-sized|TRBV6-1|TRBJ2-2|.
CASSGRTNTGELFF
TGTGCCAGCAGTGGTAGGACGAACACCGGGGAGCTGTTTTTT
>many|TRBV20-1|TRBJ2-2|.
CSAREGWRENTGELFF
TGCAGTGCTAGGGAGGGGTGGCGGGAGAACACCGGGGAGCTGTTTTTT
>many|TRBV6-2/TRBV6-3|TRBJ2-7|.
CASSYRSYEQYF
TGTGCCAGCAGTTACAGGTCCTACGAGCAGTACTTC
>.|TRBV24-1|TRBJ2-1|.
CATSEWTEQFF
TGTGCCACTAGTGAGTGGACGGAGCAGTTCTTC
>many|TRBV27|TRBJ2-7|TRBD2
CASSLALAGSYEQYF
TGTGCCAGCAGTTTAGCCCTAGCGGGATCCTACGAGCAGTACTTC
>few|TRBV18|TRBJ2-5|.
CASSPSGLKDRKTQYF
TGTGCCAGCTCACCATCGGGACTGAAGGATAGGAAGACCCAGTACTTC
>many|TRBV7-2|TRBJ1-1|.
CASSSQGRNTEAFF
TGTGCCAGCAGCTCCCAGGGGAGGAACACTGAAGCTTTCTTT
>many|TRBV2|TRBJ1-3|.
CASRYTGISGNTIYF
TGTGCCAGCAGATATACAGGAATCTCTGGAAACACCATATATTTT
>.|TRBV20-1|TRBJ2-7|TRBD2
CSARDTMGGGLAGVEQYF
TGCAGTGCTAGAGACACCATGGGAGGGGGACTAGCGGGAGTCGAGCAGTACTTC
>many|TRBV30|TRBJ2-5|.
CAWSALGEPQETQYF
TGTGCCTGGAGTGCCCTGGGGGAGCCTCAAGAGACCCAGTACTTC
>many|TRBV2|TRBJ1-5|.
CASRDDSNQPQHF
TGTGCCAGCAGAGACGACAGCAATCAGCCCCAGCATTTT
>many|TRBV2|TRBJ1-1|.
CASKGDLGYTEAFF
TGTGCCAGCAAGGGGGACTTGGGTTACACTGAAGCTTTCTTT